One sample yielded the 9 T cell receptor beta chains listed below, sequenced in a study of human thymus T cells. Sequencing used immunoSEQ multiplex PCR; TCRdb keeps in-frame clones, though not all of them. In the table there are 86,000 or so clones, nearly 98% of which are singletons. Thymus specimens were resections from corrective heart surgery. The sequenced material came from thymus tissue. Source of these receptors: a boy under two years old with a congenital heart defect but otherwise immunologically healthy.

The genes are TRBV10-1 and TRBJ1-5; the D is unclear. V was shortened by 2 bases and J by 3 bases, with 20 bases between the two germline ends. Germline V gene lookup returns CDR1 WNHNN and CDR2 SYGVQD (reference sequence). The CDR3 is made up of 18 amino acids. CDR3 in amino acids: CASSEKLLGPSLNQPQHF. In DNA form, the CDR3 reads TGCGCCAGCAGTGAGAAGCTCCTAGGGCCGTCCCTCAATCAGCCCCAGCATTTT.

V usage is TRBV27 and J usage is TRBJ2-3, with D possibly being TRBD2 (5 bases). Trimming removed 4 bases from V and 6 bases from J, with 8 bases in between. CDR3 length: 12 amino acids. The germline V gene encodes CDR1 MNHEY and CDR2 SMNVEV (reference sequence). CDR3 sequence: CASSCGEDTQYF. In DNA, the CDR3 is TGTGCCAGCAGTTGTGGGGAGGATACGCAGTATTTT.

V and J are TRBV27 and TRBJ1-1; no clear D gene. This CDR3 is built from 19 residues. CDR1 and CDR2 from the germline V gene are MNHEY and SMNVEV (reference sequence). V was clipped by 4 bases and J by 0 bases, with 24 bases between them. The CDR3 coding sequence is TGTGCCAGCAGTTCCAGTCCAGGCTTTAGAAGGGATATGAACACTGAAGCTTTCTTT. Translation: CASSSSPGFRRDMNTEAFF.

The chain carries TRBV5-6 and TRBJ1-1; D gene unclear. The CDR3 is made up of 13 amino acids. V lost 0 bases, J lost 1 base, and 4 bases lay in between. Per the germline V gene, CDR1 is SGHDT and CDR2 is YYEEEE. The CDR3 coding sequence is TGTGCCAGCAGCTTGGCAAGGAACACTGAAGCTTTCTTT. Its protein product is CASSLARNTEAFF.

The chain recombines TRBV29-1 with TRBJ1-2; D call uncertain. The CDR3 runs to 13 residues. Trimming took off 4 bases at V and 3 bases at J, with 12 bases between the two ends. Germline V gene sequence: CDR1 SQVTM, CDR2 ANQGSEA. The CDR3 bases are TGCAGCGTTGGGTGTGGGGAAGACTATGGCTACACCTTC. It translates to CSVGCGEDYGYTF.

The J gene is TRBJ1-4, the V gene TRBV10-3, with D uncertain. This CDR3 region has 14 residues. The germline V gene encodes CDR1 ENHRY and CDR2 SYGVKD. Trimming took off 0 bases at V and 4 bases at J, with 6 bases between the two ends. CDR3 sequence reads: CAISESALNEKLFF. In DNA, the CDR3 is TGTGCCATCAGTGAGTCGGCCCTTAATGAAAAACTGTTTTTT.

The J gene is TRBJ2-3, the V gene TRBV2; 16 positions match TRBD2. CDR3 size: 22 residues. The germline CDR1 and CDR2 sequences are SNHLY and FYNNEI. Trimming took 8 bases from V and 0 from J; bases not matched to a gene: 20. The DNA for the CDR3 is TGTGCCAGCTCAGTTACGGGACTAGCGGGAGGGCCTCCATTCCCTAGCACAGATACGCAGTATTTT. It is translated as CASSVTGLAGGPPFPSTDTQYF. The full variable domain, rest sourced from reference TRBV2 and TRBJ2-3, is EPEVTQTPSHQVTQMGQEVILRCVPISNHLYFYWYRQILGQKVEFLVSFYNNEISEKSEIFDDQFSVERPDGSNFTLKIRSTKLEDSAMYFCASSVTGLAGGPPFPSTDTQYFGPGTRLTVL.

The V and J genes are TRBV9 and TRBJ2-3; no reliable D call. The CDR3 consists of 14 residues. Trimming pared 0 bases from V and 5 bases from J, leaving 10 bases between. Per germline, CDR1 SGDLS and CDR2 YYNGEE. DNA for the CDR3: TGTGCCAGCAGCGTAGTAGATGGCGAAGATACGCAGTATTTT. Translated, it gives CASSVVDGEDTQYF. The full variable domain, its missing parts supplied by reference TRBV9 and TRBJ2-3, is DSGVTQTPKHLITATGQRVTLRCSPRSGDLSVYWYQQSLDQGLQFLIQYYNGEERAKGNILERFSAQQFPDLHSELNLSSLELGDSALYFCASSVVDGEDTQYFGPGTRLTVL.

The chain has TRBV7-6 and TRBJ1-1, with D possibly matching TRBD1 (5 bases). CDR1 is SGHVS, CDR2 FNYEAQ, per germline. Deletions cut 2 bases from V and 1 base from J, with 14 bases between. This CDR3 has 16 amino acids. The CDR3 nucleotides are TGTGCCAGCAGCTTATCTCCGCAAACAGGGAACACTGAAGCTTTCTTT. The encoded protein is CASSLSPQTGNTEAFF.